The 13 T cell receptor beta chains below come from one sample, sequenced in a study of CD8 T cells in ankylosing spondylitis. TCRdb ran MiXCR on the 5' RACE reads and lists one entry per CDR3 protein. The sample lists 130,000 or so distinct CDR3 sequences; about 7% were seen once. Input material: blood, either unsorted or a sorted T cell fraction (not recorded which). These TCRs come from a male donor with ankylosing spondylitis or in good health (not recorded which).

This clonotype has ten or more counts. The genes are TRBV20-1 and TRBJ2-3; TRBD2 agrees at 8 bases. V shed 2 bases, J shed 1 base, and the junction held 17 bases outside the gene matches. Looked up from germline, CDR1 is DFQATT and CDR2 is SNEGSKA (reference sequence). The CDR3 covers 19 residues. The CDR3 spells CSARWSRTSGTWGTDTQYF. CDR3 DNA sequence: TGCAGTGCTAGATGGAGTCGTACTAGCGGTACCTGGGGCACAGATACGCAGTATTTT.

This clonotype was found many times. The rearrangement joins TRBV12-3 or TRBV12-4 to TRBJ2-1, with D perhaps TRBD1 (5 bases). The CDR3 has 13 residues. V lost 2 bases and J 7 bases, leaving 9 bases between the germline ends. The CDR3 DNA reads as TGTGCCAGCAGTTTAAGGCAGGGAAATGAGCAGTTCTTC. Its translation is CASSLRQGNEQFF.

This clonotype was seen many times. The rearrangement uses TRBV13 and TRBJ2-7; D unclear. Trimming shortened V by 5 bases and J by 4 bases, and 18 bases separated the two germline ends. Germline values: CDR1 PRHDT, CDR2 FYEKMQ (reference sequence). The CDR3 runs 15 residues. The CDR3 loop is CASSPTVPSVYEQYF. As DNA, the CDR3 is TGTGCCAGCAGCCCGACTGTCCCGAGCGTTTACGAGCAGTACTTC.

This clonotype was recorded at least ten times. The CDR3 loop is CSASSASAGVGDEQFF. CDR3 DNA: TGCAGTGCTAGTTCCGCTTCCGCGGGAGTCGGGGATGAGCAGTTCTTC. J is TRBJ2-1 and V is TRBV20-1; TRBD2 aligns across 7 bases. V was pared by 3 bases and J by 8 bases, with 16 bases of the junction left unmatched. CDR3 size: 16 residues. Germline V gene lookup returns CDR1 DFQATT and CDR2 SNEGSKA (reference sequence).

This clonotype was detected ten times or more. CDR3 sequence reads: CASSLAGNEQFF. In DNA, the CDR3 is TGTGCCAGCAGTTTAGCAGGTAACGAGCAGTTCTTC. This chain links TRBV12-3 or TRBV12-4 with TRBJ2-1, with unresolved D. Trimming took off 0 bases at V and 10 bases at J, with 7 bases between the two ends. The length of the CDR3 is 12 residues.

The table lists this clonotype with many counts. The V gene is TRBV28, the J gene TRBJ1-3, with TRBD1 matching 10 bases. After removal of 4 bases from V and 4 bases from J, the junction contained 4 bases not matched to a gene. Germline CDR1 MDHEN, CDR2 SYDVKM. The CDR3 runs 15 residues. The CDR3 nucleotides are TGTGCCAGCAGTTCCCCGGGACAGGGGGGAAACACCATATATTTT. Its protein product is CASSSPGQGGNTIYF.

The rearrangement uses TRBV5-1 and TRBJ2-1; D ambiguous. Trimming took 0 bases from V and 4 from J, leaving 11 bases between them. Germline V CDR1 and CDR2: SGHRS, YFSETQ. The CDR3 has 15 residues. The CDR3 DNA sequence: TGCGCCAGCAGCTTGGTCACAGTTGGGTACAATGAGCAGTTCTTC. This sequence encodes CASSLVTVGYNEQFF.

This clonotype was counted ten times or more. The gene calls are TRBV28 and TRBJ2-7, with 7 nucleotides matching TRBD1. This CDR3 region has 14 residues. V gave up 10 bases and J gave up 2 bases; unmatched junction bases: 11. Germline assignment: CDR1 MDHEN and CDR2 SYDVKM. CDR3 sequence reads: CATAGPGQTYEQYF. The CDR3 nucleotides read TGTGCCACCGCCGGCCCGGGACAGACCTACGAGCAGTACTTC.

This clonotype was counted many times. V gene TRBV5-1 combines with J gene TRBJ1-3, with a tentative D call TRBD1 (6 bases). Trimming pared 4 bases from V and 2 bases from J, leaving 16 bases between. Germline CDR1 reads SGHRS; CDR2 reads YFSETQ. The CDR3 spans 16 residues. CDR3 nucleotide sequence: TGCGCCAGCAGCCCGGACGGGGGGGGGCCTGGAAACACCATATATTTT. This sequence encodes CASSPDGGGPGNTIYF. Combining the CDR3 with reference TRBV5-1 and TRBJ1-3 gives the whole variable domain KAGVTQTPRYLIKTRGQQVTLSCSPISGHRSVSWYQQTPGQGLQFLFEYFSETQRNKGNFPGRFSGRQFSNSRSEMNVSTLELGDSALYLCASSPDGGGPGNTIYFGEGSWLTVV.

This clonotype was seen ten or more times. The rearrangement links TRBV10-3 to TRBJ2-5; possibly TRBD1 for D (5 bases). V was cut by 8 bases and J by 2 bases, with 15 bases left in between. Germline V gene lookup returns CDR1 ENHRY and CDR2 SYGVKD. The CDR3 runs to 14 residues. The DNA for the CDR3 is TGTGCCATCGGGGCGCTAAGACAGCAAGAGACCCAGTACTTC. Translation gives CAIGALRQQETQYF.

This clonotype came up a few times. The chain employs TRBV7-9 and TRBJ1-5; 7 nucleotides agree with TRBD1. Germline loops: CDR1 SEHNR, CDR2 FQNEAQ (reference sequence). The CDR3 is made up of 13 amino acids. V gave up 5 bases and J gave up 4 bases; unmatched junction bases: 2. The CDR3 sequence is CASSTGQNQPQHF. CDR3 nucleotides: TGTGCCAGCAGCACGGGACAGAATCAGCCCCAGCATTTT. Combining the CDR3 with reference TRBV7-9 and TRBJ1-5 gives the whole variable domain DTGVSQNPRHKITKRGQNVTFRCDPISEHNRLYWYRQTLGQGPEFLTYFQNEAQLEKSRLLSDRFSAERPKGSFSTLEIQRTEQGDSAMYLCASSTGQNQPQHFGDGTRLSIL.

This clonotype was recorded at least ten times. This rearrangement joins TRBV30 to TRBJ2-7; D may be TRBD1 (6 bases). The CDR3 loop spans 13 amino acids. Trimming pared 2 bases from V and 3 bases from J, leaving 11 bases between. Per germline, CDR1 GTSNPN and CDR2 SVGIG (reference sequence). Here the CDR3 DNA reads TGTGCCTGGAGTCGGACAGTCCACTACGAGCAGTACTTC. It specifies CAWSRTVHYEQYF.

This clonotype has just a few counts. The rearrangement joins TRBV29-1 to TRBJ1-2; the match to TRBD1 covers 10 bases. V gave up 6 bases and J gave up 8 bases; unmatched junction bases: 9. CDR3 length: 13 amino acids. Germline V CDR1 and CDR2: SQVTM, ANQGSEA. CDR3 in DNA: TGCAGCGTAGACAGGGGGCGATCACGGGGCTACACCTTC. Translating it yields CSVDRGRSRGYTF.